This T cell receptor beta chain was obtained from a study of beta chain features in type 1 diabetes. Study as a whole: Over all samples combined, some 99,000,000 sorted cells were examined.

General study findings and limits: Moderate yet significant TCRB CDR3 shortening was seen in Type 1 diabetes patients in all four CD4+ subsets.

V lost 5 bases, J lost 9 bases, and 15 bases stayed unmatched. Germline CDR1 SGHRS, CDR2 YFSETQ. This CDR3 spans 17 amino acids. Reverse transcribing all isolated RNA meant expressed TCRB transcripts were sequenced. Some clones are missing from TCRdb's copy, which holds only in-frame ones; the method was immunoSEQ multiplex PCR. Of roughly 260,000 clones in the sample, over 20% were seen once. With regard to this clone: Its antigen is currently unknown.

Sequencing was carried out using naive CD4+ T cells from blood. This sequence joins TRBV5-1 and TRBJ2-1; 12 positions agree with TRBD2. The TCR sequence derives from a middle-aged woman with type 1 diabetes. As DNA, the CDR3 is TGCGCCAGCAGGGAGGGTGCGGCTAGCGGGGGGGCAGGTGAGCAGTTCTTC. The encoded protein is CASREGAASGGAGEQFF.